This T cell receptor (beta chain) derives from a study of T cells in localized non-small cell lung cancer. The CDR3 is 15 residues long. Trimming cost V 2 bases and J 8 bases, with 17 bases left between them. Germline assignment: CDR1 SGDLS and CDR2 YYNGEE. Study-wide points: When the top 100 tumor clones were examined, a median approximately 54 of them also appeared in the adjacent lung, which was paired and uninvolved. Uninvolved adjacent lung had the highest recorded T cell clonality, with tumor below it. Analysis by sequencing included only one tumor region, so heterogeneity remains possible.

Profiled with immunoSEQ multiplex PCR; TCRdb holds only in-frame clones, not every one. The sample shows around 2,000 clones, approximately 30% of them seen only once. Investigators took adjacent lung free of atypia at least 2 cm from the tumor margin. With regard to this clone: Its antigen is still unknown.

The receptor's source is a man between 40 and 70 years old with stage I lung adenocarcinoma. The chain combines TRBV9 with TRBJ2-1, with a tentative D call TRBD2 (7 bases). Material: normal lung tissue next to the tumor, obtained before any cancer treatment. The CDR3 here is CASSVIVTGRDEQFF. CDR3 DNA: TGTGCCAGCAGCGTCATCGTTACAGGGAGGGATGAGCAGTTCTTC.